The source of this TCR beta chain is a study of response to subunit inactivated influenza vaccine. MiXCR, run by TCRdb on the RT-PCR reads, gives a single entry per CDR3 protein. The table includes under 500,000 distinct CDR3 sequences, 11% detected once. Germline V gives CDR1 SGHDT, CDR2 YYEEEE. V gave up 5 bases and J gave up 2 bases; unmatched junction bases: 10. The CDR3 sequence is 16 residues long. This clonotype came up many times. Sequencing was performed on PBMCs from blood, taken 40 to 50 days after vaccination. The clonotype originates from a man aged 50-59 years who received an inactivated influenza vaccine. The chain carries TRBV5-6 and TRBJ2-3; the match to TRBD1 covers 8 bases. CDR3 sequence (DNA): TGTGCCAGCAGAAGACAGGGGCTCCTACTCACAGATACGCAGTATTTT. As protein: CASRRQGLLLTDTQYF.